This T cell receptor (beta chain) was captured in a study of T cells in Graves' hyperthyroidism and ophthalmopathy. Regarding the study as a whole: From stable hyperthyroidism, ophthalmopathy was set apart by a 13 V-J model. Model-based prediction identified ophthalmopathy a median around 6.5 months prior to its onset.

The CDR3 covers 13 residues. Trimming removed 4 bases from V and 5 bases from J, with 9 bases in between. Germline V gives CDR1 SGHTA, CDR2 FQGNSA. The sample holds a few counts of this clonotype. Antigen: not known. Amplified regions were TCR beta CDR3 sequences from RNA transcripts. HTBI primers were employed in a first-round RT-PCR of the TCR CDR3. TCRdb analysed the multiplex PCR reads with MiXCR anew, one entry per CDR3 protein. The table shows under 300,000 distinct CDR3 sequences, with about 20% occurring only once. The sequence was collected from a man aged 25-40 years with Graves' ophthalmopathy. The V and J genes are TRBV7-2 and TRBJ1-3; D is uncertain. Sequenced material: blood. The CDR3 bases are TGTGCCAGCAGCTCCCACGGACGAAACACCATATATTTT. It is translated as CASSSHGRNTIYF.